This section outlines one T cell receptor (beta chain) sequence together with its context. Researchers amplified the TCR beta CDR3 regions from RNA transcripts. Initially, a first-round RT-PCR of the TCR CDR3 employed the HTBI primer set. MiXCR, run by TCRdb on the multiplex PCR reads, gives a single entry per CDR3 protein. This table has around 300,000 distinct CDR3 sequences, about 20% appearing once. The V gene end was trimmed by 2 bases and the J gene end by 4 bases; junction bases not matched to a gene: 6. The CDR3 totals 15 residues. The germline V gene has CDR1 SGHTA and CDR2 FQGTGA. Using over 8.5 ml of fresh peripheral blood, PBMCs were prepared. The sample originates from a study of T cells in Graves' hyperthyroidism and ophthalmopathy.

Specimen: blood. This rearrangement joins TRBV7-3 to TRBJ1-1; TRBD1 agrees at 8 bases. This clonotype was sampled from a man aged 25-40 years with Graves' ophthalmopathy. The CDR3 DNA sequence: TGTGCCAGCAGCTTACAGGGGGCCTCTGGCACTGAAGCTTTCTTT. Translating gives CASSLQGASGTEAFF.